This TCR beta chain was recorded in a study of blood T cell repertoires in COVID-19. Study overall: Donors in the United States, Italy and Spain gave samples during acute or convalescent COVID-19. The analysed material was cDNA or gDNA that came from T cells, B-cell-depleted T cells, or PBMCs.

Original analysis: Amplification of reference gene primers was used by the study to estimate nucleated cell counts. TCRdb's table, derived via immunoSEQ multiplex PCR, lists solely in-frame clones and lacks some. D and trimming come from the DNA, and the V and J calls and clone size come from that table. The table shows roughly 14,000 clones, with about 89% occurring only once. Seattle participants joined during active infection and were tracked over time. CDR1 SGHTA and CDR2 FQGNSA come from the germline V gene. This CDR3 comprises 18 residues. Unmatched junction bases numbered 9, after V lost 2 bases and J lost 0 bases.

The chain couples TRBV7-2 to TRBJ2-7; 11 bases are a match to TRBD2. The sequencing sample was made of peripheral blood. This receptor was obtained from a woman older than 75 with COVID-19, enrolled during active disease. CDR3 loop: CASSLSSGGITYSYEQYF. As DNA, the CDR3 is TGTGCCAGCAGCTTATCTAGCGGGGGGATTACTTACTCCTACGAGCAGTACTTC.